Presented here are 9 T cell receptor beta chains from one specimen sequenced in a study of cytomegalovirus exposure and HLA in healthy donors. Use of 60 Vbeta and 13 Jbeta primers characterized the PCR. Sequencing was performed with immunoSEQ multiplex PCR; in TCRdb, only in-frame clones are kept and a portion is missing. Counted here are 100,000 or so clones, just over 75% occurring once; the ten biggest clones make up more than 8%. Sequenced: PBMCs. These TCRs come from a man in his forties in good health and CMV-seropositive.

The rearrangement uses TRBV5-6 and TRBJ2-1, with 9 bases identical to TRBD1. The CDR3 is made up of 15 amino acids. The germline gives CDR1 SGHDT, CDR2 YYEEEE. The V segment lost 4 bases and the J segment 6 bases; nucleotides outside the gene matches: 8. CDR3 sequence reads: CASSRISTGGNEQFF. DNA of the CDR3: TGTGCCAGCAGCCGAATCTCGACAGGGGGCAATGAGCAGTTCTTC. Variable domain in full (rest from reference TRBV5-6 and TRBJ2-1): DAGVTQSPTHLIKTRGQQVTLRCSPKSGHDTVSWYQQALGQGPQFIFQYYEEEERQRGNFPDRFSGHQFPNYSSELNVNALLLGDSALYLCASSRISTGGNEQFFGPGTRLTVL.

The chain combines TRBV11-1 with TRBJ2-5; TRBD2 agrees at 12 bases. The length of the CDR3 is 14 residues. Per the germline V gene, CDR1 is SGHAT and CDR2 is FQDESV (reference sequence). With 2 bases clipped from V and 5 bases from J, the junction kept 0 bases outside the gene matches. CDR3 loop: CASSLTSGGETQYF. The CDR3 DNA sequence: TGTGCCAGCAGCTTAACTAGCGGGGGGGAGACCCAGTACTTC.

J is TRBJ1-2 and V is TRBV2; 7 nucleotides line up with TRBD1. The CDR3 has 12 amino acids. The junction had 4 bases not matched to a gene; V was cut back by 7 bases and J by 5 bases. Germline V CDR1 and CDR2: SNHLY, FYNNEI. This chain's CDR3 is CASIRGQYGYTF. The CDR3 region has the DNA TGTGCCAGCATTCGGGGACAGTATGGCTACACCTTC.

The V call is TRBV7-2, the J call TRBJ1-4; D is undetermined. The CDR3 is 15 residues long. The V gene's germline CDR1 is SGHTA and CDR2 FQGNSA. V shed 5 bases and J shed 4 bases, with 14 bases lying between them. CDR3: CASSLYGSNNEKLFF. The DNA of the CDR3 is TGTGCCAGCAGCCTATACGGGTCCAATAATGAAAAACTGTTTTTT. The whole variable domain, filled in from reference TRBV7-2 and TRBJ1-4, reads GAGVSQSPSNKVTEKGKDVELRCDPISGHTALYWYRQSLGQGLEFLIYFQGNSAPDKSGLPSDRFSAERTGGSVSTLTIQRTQQEDSAVYLCASSLYGSNNEKLFFGSGTQLSVL.

The chain is built from TRBV11-3 and TRBJ1-2, with D possibly matching TRBD1 (6 bases). Germline V gives CDR1 SGHNT, CDR2 YENEEA. This CDR3 region has 13 residues. V gave up 2 bases and J gave up 4 bases, with 8 bases separating them. The CDR3 sequence: CASSLQQGYGYTF. The DNA for the CDR3 is TGTGCCAGCAGCTTACAACAGGGCTATGGCTACACCTTC. Variable domain in full (rest from reference TRBV11-3 and TRBJ1-2): EAGVVQSPRYKIIEKKQPVAFWCNPISGHNTLYWYLQNLGQGPELLIRYENEEAVDDSQLPKDRFSAERLKGVDSTLKIQPAELGDSAVYLCASSLQQGYGYTFGSGTRLTVV.

This chain links TRBV9 with TRBJ2-3; 14 bases align to TRBD2. The CDR3 loop spans 16 amino acids. J lost 4 bases, V lost 3 bases, and 4 bases had no gene match. CDR1 SGDLS and CDR2 YYNGEE come from the germline V gene. CDR3 bases: TGTGCCAGCAGCGAGGGACTAGCGGGAGTTTCAGATACGCAGTATTTT. As protein: CASSEGLAGVSDTQYF. The complete variable domain, with remaining parts taken from reference TRBV9 and TRBJ2-3, reads DSGVTQTPKHLITATGQRVTLRCSPRSGDLSVYWYQQSLDQGLQFLIQYYNGEERAKGNILERFSAQQFPDLHSELNLSSLELGDSALYFCASSEGLAGVSDTQYFGPGTRLTVL.

The genes are TRBV13 and TRBJ2-7; TRBD1 is a possible D gene (5 bases). With 3 bases removed from V and 6 bases from J, the gap between germline ends came to 9 bases. Germline CDR1 and CDR2: PRHDT and FYEKMQ (reference sequence). The CDR3 length is 12 residues. CDR3 DNA sequence: TGTGCCAGCAGCTTTCTAGGGGCCGAGCAGTACTTC. Translating it yields CASSFLGAEQYF. Full variable domain (remainder filled in from reference TRBV13 and TRBJ2-7): AAGVIQSPRHLIKEKRETATLKCYPIPRHDTVYWYQQGPGQDPQFLISFYEKMQSDKGSIPDRFSAQQFSDYHSELNMSSLELGDSALYFCASSFLGAEQYFGPGTRLTVT.

The rearrangement uses TRBV7-2 and TRBJ1-2, with TRBD1 identical over 12 bases. Trimming cost V 6 bases and J 8 bases; bases outside gene matches: 16. Germline CDR1 SGHTA, CDR2 FQGNSA. CDR3 length equals 17 residues. CDR3 sequence reads: CASRKNPGTGGATGYTF. The CDR3, as DNA: TGTGCCAGCAGGAAAAACCCCGGGACAGGGGGCGCGACAGGCTACACCTTC. Drawing the rest from reference TRBV7-2 and TRBJ1-2, the complete variable domain is GAGVSQSPSNKVTEKGKDVELRCDPISGHTALYWYRQSLGQGLEFLIYFQGNSAPDKSGLPSDRFSAERTGGSVSTLTIQRTQQEDSAVYLCASRKNPGTGGATGYTFGSGTRLTVV.

The chain combines TRBV9 with TRBJ2-2; D ambiguous. V lost 4 bases and J lost 7, with 14 bases in between. Looked up from germline, CDR1 is SGDLS and CDR2 is YYNGEE. This CDR3 spans 14 amino acids. CDR3 DNA: TGTGCCAGCAGCCCTTTTGGTCAGAACGGGGAGCTGTTTTTT. This encodes CASSPFGQNGELFF.